The 14 T cell receptor beta chains below were found in one sample sequenced in a study of CD8 T cells in Susac syndrome. With random hexamers, reverse transcription was performed on roughly 0.45 to 1 ug of RNA. In TCRdb, the immunoSEQ multiplex PCR reads were re-called with MiXCR into one record per CDR3 protein. Counted here are under 85,000 distinct CDR3 sequences, around 93% occurring once; the ten biggest clones make up less than 0.55%. The specimen sequenced was CD8+ T cells from PBMCs. The source of these receptors is a human donor with Susac syndrome.

This chain uses TRBV5-1 with TRBJ2-2; D is unclear. Trimming removed 0 bases from V and 2 bases from J, with 5 bases in between. Looked up from germline, CDR1 is SGHRS and CDR2 is YFSETQ. This CDR3 spans 14 amino acids. In DNA form, the CDR3 reads TGCGCCAGCAGCTTGGACGGCAACACCGGGGAGCTGTTTTTT. Translating gives CASSLDGNTGELFF. The entire variable domain, with the rest obtained from reference TRBV5-1 and TRBJ2-2, is as follows: KAGVTQTPRYLIKTRGQQVTLSCSPISGHRSVSWYQQTPGQGLQFLFEYFSETQRNKGNFPGRFSGRQFSNSRSEMNVSTLELGDSALYLCASSLDGNTGELFFGEGSRLTVL.

This chain connects TRBV2 to TRBJ1-2, with 12 bases matching TRBD1. Looked up from germline, CDR1 is SNHLY and CDR2 is FYNNEI. J lost 4 bases, V lost 6 bases, and 9 bases had no gene match. This CDR3 spans 16 amino acids. The CDR3: CASRNPGTGGGYGYTF. In DNA form, the CDR3 reads TGTGCCAGCAGGAATCCCGGGACAGGGGGCGGCTATGGCTACACCTTC. The variable domain in full, completed from reference TRBV2 and TRBJ1-2, reads EPEVTQTPSHQVTQMGQEVILRCVPISNHLYFYWYRQILGQKVEFLVSFYNNEISEKSEIFDDQFSVERPDGSNFTLKIRSTKLEDSAMYFCASRNPGTGGGYGYTFGSGTRLTVV.

This clonotype was seen a single time. This chain uses TRBV19 with TRBJ1-1, with D possibly being TRBD1 (6 bases). The V end was cut by 7 bases, the J end by 6 bases, with 15 bases between. CDR3 size: 13 residues. CDR1 and CDR2 from the germline V gene are LNHDA and SQIVND (reference sequence). The CDR3 here is CASTDRTFSEAFF. DNA of the CDR3: TGTGCCAGTACCGACAGGACCTTCTCTGAAGCTTTCTTT.

The J gene is TRBJ2-1, the V gene TRBV5-4; 8 bases agree with TRBD1. The germline V gene encodes CDR1 SGHNT and CDR2 YYREEE (reference sequence). This CDR3 region has 14 residues. With 3 bases clipped from V and 7 bases from J, the junction kept 6 bases outside the gene matches. The CDR3 DNA sequence: TGTGCCAGCAGCTCAGAGTGGACAGGGAATGAGCAGTTCTTC. It yields the protein CASSSEWTGNEQFF.

CDR3 sequence: CASTTQRQNEKLFF. CDR3 nucleotide sequence: TGTGCCAGCACAACGCAGAGACAAAATGAAAAACTGTTTTTT. V is TRBV6-2 or TRBV6-3 and J is TRBJ1-4; D is uncertain. Per germline, CDR1 MNHEY and CDR2 SVGEGT. Trimming removed 7 bases from V and 5 bases from J, with 14 bases in between. The CDR3 contains 14 residues.

V is TRBV6-5 and J is TRBJ1-1, with 8 bases aligning to TRBD1. From germline, CDR1 is MNHEY and CDR2 SVGAGI. The CDR3 has 15 residues. The V segment lost 6 bases and the J segment 0 bases; nucleotides outside the gene matches: 6. The CDR3 loop is CASRDRAKMNTEAFF. DNA for the CDR3: TGTGCCAGCAGGGACAGGGCTAAGATGAACACTGAAGCTTTCTTT.

The chain has TRBV6-2 or TRBV6-3 and TRBJ1-2; a possible D gene is TRBD1 (5 bases). Trimming removed 2 bases at V and 2 bases at J, with 12 bases between. CDR1 MNHEY and CDR2 SVGEGT come from the germline V gene. There are 15 residues in the CDR3. The CDR3 protein is CASSYEAGPNYGYTF. CDR3 bases: TGTGCCAGCAGTTACGAGGCGGGGCCGAACTATGGCTACACCTTC.

The chain combines TRBV6-2 or TRBV6-3 with TRBJ1-1; tentatively, D is TRBD1 (6 bases). The CDR3 totals 14 residues. The germline V and J ends were trimmed by 5 bases and 5 bases, with 15 bases remaining between them. Germline lookup yields CDR1 MNHEY and CDR2 SVGEGT. The CDR3 reads CASSPRAGDTEAFF. CDR3 DNA: TGTGCCAGCAGTCCCCGGGCAGGGGATACTGAAGCTTTCTTT.

The rearrangement uses TRBV7-2 and TRBJ1-1, with 9 bases aligning to TRBD1. There are 16 residues in the CDR3. Germline CDR1 is SGHTA and CDR2 is FQGNSA. V shed 5 bases, J shed 0 bases, and the junction held 7 bases outside the gene matches. The CDR3 coding sequence is TGTGCCAGCAGCAGAAGGACAGGGGTCATGAACACTGAAGCTTTCTTT. Translation gives CASSRRTGVMNTEAFF.

The sample holds one count of this clonotype. The chain is built from TRBV29-1 and TRBJ2-5, with TRBD2 as a possible D gene (6 bases). The CDR3 runs to 15 residues. Germline CDR1 SQVTM, CDR2 ANQGSEA. V was clipped by 4 bases and J by 4 bases, with 19 bases between them. The CDR3 protein is CSVALTRNLRETQYF. The CDR3, as DNA: TGCAGCGTTGCCCTGACTAGAAACCTCCGAGAGACCCAGTACTTC.

CDR3 sequence reads: CASSEYSGTGLTSGANVLTF. The CDR3 region has the DNA TGTGCCAGCAGTGAATATTCCGGGACAGGGTTGACATCTGGGGCCAACGTCCTGACTTTC. V gene TRBV25-1 combines with J gene TRBJ2-6, with 9 bases lining up with TRBD1. Germline lookup yields CDR1 MGHDK and CDR2 SYGVNS. V lost 0 bases and J lost 1; bases outside the gene matches: 10. The CDR3 length is 20 residues.

The V gene is TRBV19, the J gene TRBJ2-3; the D is unclear. Trimming stripped 3 bases from V and 4 bases from J, with 5 bases between. The CDR3 spans 12 residues. Germline CDR1 is LNHDA and CDR2 is SQIVND (reference sequence). This CDR3 is CASSIAADTQYF. The CDR3 DNA follows: TGTGCCAGTAGTATCGCCGCAGATACGCAGTATTTT.

This clonotype has just one count. The rearrangement links TRBV20-1 to TRBJ2-1, with 13 bases lining up with TRBD2. Germline assignment: CDR1 DFQATT and CDR2 SNEGSKA (reference sequence). The ends lost 0 bases at V and 2 bases at J; junction bases unmatched: 16. The length of the CDR3 is 21 residues. The CDR3 DNA reads as TGCAGTGCTAGAGATAGCGGGTTAGGACTAGCGGGAGAATCCGCCTACAATGAGCAGTTCTTC. Encoded protein: CSARDSGLGLAGESAYNEQFF.

This sequence joins TRBV7-8 and TRBJ2-3, with D possibly being TRBD1 (6 bases). The length of the CDR3 is 16 residues. Germline CDR1 and CDR2: SGHVS and FQNEAQ. Trimming left V 4 bases short and J 2 bases short, with 16 bases between. CDR3 in amino acids: CASSSGGTSDTDTQYF. The CDR3, as DNA: TGTGCCAGCAGCTCGGGTGGGACATCCGACACAGATACGCAGTATTTT.